This TCR beta chain was sequenced in a study of blood T cells in healthy people across ages. The CDR3 covers 13 residues. Between the trimmed V and J ends, which lost 2 bases and 9 bases, there was a span of 11 bases. Concerning this clonotype itself: Antigen unknown.

PCR was performed a second time for about 7 to 11 cycles using a sample-barcoded 5' primer and a J-beta primer mix. TCRdb independently ran MiXCR on the 5' RACE reads; one entry per CDR3 protein. The sample lists some 1.1 million distinct CDR3 sequences; 35% to 40% were seen once. Study results and limitations: CMV status of donors was unknown, possibly confounding expanded clonotype changes. Diversity of TCR beta correlated strongly with naive T cell percentage.

The specimen was blood. The receptor comes from a man aged 18 to 30 in good health. This chain links TRBV12-3 or TRBV12-4 with TRBJ2-1; TRBD1 is a possible D gene (6 bases). The chain's CDR3 is CASSLSGAGEQFF. CDR3 nucleotides: TGTGCCAGCAGTTTATCAGGGGCGGGTGAGCAGTTCTTC.